These T cell receptor beta chains were read from a single sample in a study of T cell changes during pregnancy in multiple sclerosis. The repertoire was sequenced with immunoSEQ multiplex PCR; TCRdb's copy has only in-frame clones and lacks some. The sample holds tens of thousands of clones; roughly 91% are singletons and the top ten take 1% to 1.5%. Material: peripheral blood, obtained after pregnancy. Receptor source: a female donor in good health, enrolled as a control in a pregnancy study. Each CDR3 is given with its conserved first and last residue. A D gene is named only where the DNA matches it firmly. Rows give clone size only sometimes, using once, few, many, or a class for an expanded clone.

clone size	V gene	D gene	J gene	CDR3 length	CDR3 DNA	CDR3 protein
.	TRBV5-6	TRBD1	TRBJ1-5	15	TGTGCCAGCAGTTTAGGGGGCTTTAGCAATCAGCCCCAGCATTTT	CASSLGGFSNQPQHF
.	TRBV19	.	TRBJ1-6	16	TGTGCCAGTAGTATTCGACAGACCAAACTTAATTCACCCCTCCACTTT	CASSIRQTKLNSPLHF
.	TRBV7-9	.	TRBJ1-4	15	TGTGCCAGCAGCCAGGAGGGACTGCTAAATGAAAAACTGTTTTTT	CASSQEGLLNEKLFF
.	TRBV19	TRBD1	TRBJ1-3	16	TGTGCCAGTAGCACTAGACAGGGACAGACAGGAAACACCATATATTTT	CASSTRQGQTGNTIYF
.	TRBV4-3	.	TRBJ1-1	14	TGCGCCAGCAGCCAAGTAAAGCATCACACTGAAGCTTTCTTT	CASSQVKHHTEAFF
.	TRBV27	.	TRBJ1-2	17	TGTGCCAGCAGTCCGAAAACGACGGGTCTACTAAACTATGGCTACACCTTC	CASSPKTTGLLNYGYTF
.	TRBV5-4	TRBD1	TRBJ1-2	14	TGTGCCAGCAGCCCCGGACAGGATAACTATGGCTACACCTTC	CASSPGQDNYGYTF
.	TRBV4-3	.	TRBJ1-1	16	TGCGCCAGCAGCCAAGCGGCCAGGGGCTACAACACTGAAGCTTTCTTT	CASSQAARGYNTEAFF
.	TRBV30	.	TRBJ1-5	17	TGTGCCTGGAGTATGGGCAGGCCGGGGGATAGCAATCAGCCCCAGCATTTT	CAWSMGRPGDSNQPQHF
few	TRBV10-3	TRBD1	TRBJ2-7	14	TGTGCCATCAGGGAGGGACAGGGTATCGGCGAGCAGTACTTC	CAIREGQGIGEQYF
few	TRBV19	TRBD1	TRBJ1-4	15	TGTGCCAGTAGTATAGGAAACAGGGGAAGAGAAAAACTGTTTTTT	CASSIGNRGREKLFF
once	TRBV19	TRBD1	TRBJ1-2	14	TGTGCCAGTAGTATTACGACAGGGGTCGGGGGCTACACCTTC	CASSITTGVGGYTF
.	TRBV6-4	TRBD2	TRBJ2-1	15	TGTGCCAGCAGCTCCAGGACTAGCGGGGGCAATGAGCAGTTCTTC	CASSSRTSGGNEQFF
.	TRBV6-5	TRBD1	TRBJ1-1	15	TGTGCCAGCAGCCGCGACAGGGGCTTGAACACTGAAGCTTTCTTT	CASSRDRGLNTEAFF
.	TRBV6-6	TRBD1	TRBJ1-2	13	TGTGCCAGCAGTTACGCGGACAGGGGACGCTACACCTTC	CASSYADRGRYTF
.	TRBV5-1	.	TRBJ1-2	14	TGCGCCAGCAGCGCCCTGACAGGAAACTATGGCTACACCTTC	CASSALTGNYGYTF
.	TRBV28	.	TRBJ2-5	14	TGTGCCAGCAGAAAACAAGGGGCGCTCGCGACCCAGTACTTC	CASRKQGALATQYF
.	TRBV6-4	.	TRBJ2-2	13	TGTGCCAGCAGTGACAGGGAGGTCGGGGAGCTGTTTTTT	CASSDREVGELFF
.	TRBV5-1	.	TRBJ1-1	15	TGCGCCAGCAGCTTGTTGACAGATATGAACACTGAAGCTTTCTTT	CASSLLTDMNTEAFF
.	TRBV4-1	TRBD2	TRBJ2-5	14	TGCGCCAGCAGCCAAGAGGGGGGGGAAGAGACCCAGTACTTC	CASSQEGGEETQYF
.	TRBV29-1	.	TRBJ1-1	11	TGCAGCGTCGAGGTAAACACTGAAGCTTTCTTT	CSVEVNTEAFF
.	TRBV5-4	.	TRBJ1-3	14	TGTGCCAGCAGCTGGGGGCAGGCTGGAAACACCATATATTTT	CASSWGQAGNTIYF
.	TRBV30	.	TRBJ2-7	12	TGTGCCTGGAGTGTAGCTGATTACGAGCAGTACTTC	CAWSVADYEQYF